This T cell receptor beta chain was recorded in a study of T cells in Graves' hyperthyroidism and ophthalmopathy. Amplification targeted TCR beta CDR3 regions from RNA transcripts. With the HTBI primer set, the TCR CDR3 went through a first round of RT-PCR. TCRdb processed the multiplex PCR reads anew with MiXCR; each CDR3 protein has one entry. The table lists around 800,000 distinct CDR3 sequences, roughly 40% of them singletons. Study-level results: Ophthalmopathy onset followed model prediction by a median approximately 7 months.

Concerning this clonotype: Antigen: not known.

The material sequenced was blood. The TCR was taken from a man younger than 30 with Graves' hyperthyroidism.

The CDR3 reads CASSIEAVETNGELFF. For the CDR3, the DNA is TGTGCCAGTAGTATAGAAGCAGTGGAGACGAACGGGGAGCTGTTTTTT. The chain has TRBV19 and TRBJ2-2; no clear D. The germline CDR1 and CDR2 sequences are LNHDA and SQIVND (reference sequence). The CDR3 length is 16 residues. V lost 0 bases and J 7 bases, leaving 15 bases between the germline ends.